A single T cell receptor beta chain is shown here with its context. Its antigen is currently unknown. This sample's time point: baseline, week 1 (first vaccination visit). Treatment indicated: pre-vaccination baseline after standard-of-care therapy. The data derive from a study of a mutant IDH1 vaccine in newly diagnosed glioma. As for the study in general: Treated patients had a mean age of 40.4 years and a sex split that was roughly 60% male and roughly 40% female. Prior therapy was radiotherapy, temozolomide, or both; most received both.

The repertoire was sequenced with immunoSEQ multiplex PCR; TCRdb's copy has only in-frame clones and lacks some. This sample carries around 89,000 clones, 83% of them seen once, and the ten largest clones take around 7%. Study-level findings and limits: Changes to the top peripheral T cell clonotypes appeared unrelated to pseudoprogression.

The CDR3 covers 11 residues. Germline CDR1 is MGHDK and CDR2 is SYGVNS. Trimming removed 7 bases from V and 6 bases from J, with 6 bases in between. Here the sequenced sample was PBMCs, taken from a glioma patient treated with radiotherapy, temozolomide or both. This chain connects TRBV25-1 to TRBJ1-4, with D hard to call. This sequence originates from a woman between 50 and 59 years old with glioma. In DNA, the CDR3 is TGTGCCAGCAACGGCTATGAAAAACTGTTTTTT. It yields the protein CASNGYEKLFF.